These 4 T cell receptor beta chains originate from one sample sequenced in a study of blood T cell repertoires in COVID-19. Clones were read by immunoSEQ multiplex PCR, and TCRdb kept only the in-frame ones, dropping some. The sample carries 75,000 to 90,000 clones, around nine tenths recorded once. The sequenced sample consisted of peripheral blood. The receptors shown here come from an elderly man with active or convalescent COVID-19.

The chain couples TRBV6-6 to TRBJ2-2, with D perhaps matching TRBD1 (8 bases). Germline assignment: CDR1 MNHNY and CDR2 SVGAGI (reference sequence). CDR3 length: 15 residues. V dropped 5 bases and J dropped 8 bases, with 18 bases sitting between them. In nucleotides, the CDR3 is TGTGCCAGCAGTACACAGGGGGGGGGTTTGGGGGAGCTGTTTTTT. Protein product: CASSTQGGGLGELFF.

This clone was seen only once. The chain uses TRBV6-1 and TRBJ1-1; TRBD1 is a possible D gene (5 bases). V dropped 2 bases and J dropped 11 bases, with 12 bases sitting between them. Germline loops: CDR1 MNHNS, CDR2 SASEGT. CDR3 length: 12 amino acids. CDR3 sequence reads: CASSELGEDAFF. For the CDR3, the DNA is TGTGCCAGCAGTGAATTGGGGGAGGATGCTTTCTTT.

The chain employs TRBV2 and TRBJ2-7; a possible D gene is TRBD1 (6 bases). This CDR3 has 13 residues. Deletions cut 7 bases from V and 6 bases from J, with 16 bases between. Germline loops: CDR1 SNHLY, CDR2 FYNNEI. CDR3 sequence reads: CASTDRYLGEQYV. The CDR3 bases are TGTGCCAGCACCGACAGGTATCTGGGCGAGCAGTACGTC.

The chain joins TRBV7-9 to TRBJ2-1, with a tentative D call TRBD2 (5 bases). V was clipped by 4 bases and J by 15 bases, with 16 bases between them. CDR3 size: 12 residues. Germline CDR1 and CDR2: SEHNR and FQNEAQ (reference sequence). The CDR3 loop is CASSSAGRARFF. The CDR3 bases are TGTGCCAGCAGCTCCGCGGGTCGAGCGAGGTTCTTC.